What follows are 13 T cell receptor beta chains derived from one specimen sequenced in a study of technical replicates of blood from a handful of donors. Assay used: immunoSEQ multiplex PCR; TCRdb lists only in-frame clones, some missing. The sample consists of about 71,000 clones, roughly 92% of them appearing once. Sequencing used T cells isolated from PBMCs. These receptors all stem from a human donor in good health.

V is TRBV25-1 and J is TRBJ1-1; 8 bases agree with TRBD1. Trimming removed 8 bases from V and 7 bases from J; junction bases left unmatched: 3. The CDR3 is 11 amino acids. CDR1 and CDR2 from the germline V gene are MGHDK and SYGVNS. Written as DNA, the CDR3 is TGTGCCAGCCGACAGGGGCGTGAAGCTTTCTTT. Amino acid sequence: CASRQGREAFF.

The V and J genes are TRBV9 and TRBJ1-5, with a possible D match to TRBD1 (5 bases). Trimming removed 0 bases at V and 9 bases at J, with 10 bases between. The CDR3 has 13 residues. CDR1 SGDLS and CDR2 YYNGEE come from the germline V gene. Written as DNA, the CDR3 is TGTGCCAGCAGCGTAGACGGGGGTGGGCCCCAGCATTTT. Residues: CASSVDGGGPQHF.

The chain carries TRBV19 and TRBJ2-7; 13 bases are a match to TRBD2. V trimming: 6 bases; J trimming: 4 bases; junction bases outside the gene matches: 12. In germline, CDR1 is LNHDA, CDR2 SQIVND (reference sequence). The length of the CDR3 is 17 residues. CDR3 region: CASSLRTSGSGRYEQYF. DNA of the CDR3: TGTGCCAGTAGCCTAAGGACTAGCGGGAGCGGGAGGTACGAGCAGTACTTC.

For the CDR3, the DNA is TGTGCCACATGGACAGGGGGGATACAGCCCCAGCATTTT. Encoded protein: CATWTGGIQPQHF. The rearrangement links TRBV28 to TRBJ1-5; TRBD1 matches 10 bases. CDR3 length: 13 amino acids. CDR1 and CDR2 from the germline V gene are MDHEN and SYDVKM. J gave up 7 bases and V 10 bases, and 7 bases lay outside the gene matches. The full variable domain, rest sourced from reference TRBV28 and TRBJ1-5, is DVKVTQSSRYLVKRTGEKVFLECVQDMDHENMFWYRQDPGLGLRLIYFSYDVKMKEKGDIPEGYSVSREKKERFSLILESASTNQTSMYLCATWTGGIQPQHFGDGTRLSIL.

V usage is TRBV7-9 and J usage is TRBJ2-7; 8 nucleotides align to TRBD1. Germline CDR1 SEHNR, CDR2 FQNEAQ (reference sequence). The CDR3 has 13 residues. Trimming at V came to 9 bases and at J to 1 base, leaving 5 bases not matched to a gene. In DNA form, the CDR3 reads TGTGCCAGTTCAGACAGGGGATCCTACGAGCAGTACTTC. Translating it yields CASSDRGSYEQYF. Drawing the rest from reference TRBV7-9 and TRBJ2-7, the complete variable domain is DTGVSQNPRHKITKRGQNVTFRCDPISEHNRLYWYRQTLGQGPEFLTYFQNEAQLEKSRLLSDRFSAERPKGSFSTLEIQRTEQGDSAMYLCASSDRGSYEQYFGPGTRLTVT.

This chain connects TRBV19 to TRBJ2-7, with 12 bases that match TRBD2. The germline CDR1 and CDR2 sequences are LNHDA and SQIVND (reference sequence). The trim removed 6 bases at V and 3 bases at J, leaving 9 bases unmatched. CDR3 length: 16 residues. For the CDR3, the DNA is TGTGCCAGTAGCACCGCTCGGACTAGCGGGAACTACGAGCAGTACTTC. As protein: CASSTARTSGNYEQYF.

This chain connects TRBV27 to TRBJ2-7; TRBD2 is a possible D gene (5 bases). The CDR3 loop spans 13 amino acids. The germline V gene encodes CDR1 MNHEY and CDR2 SMNVEV (reference sequence). Trimming cost V 5 bases and J 7 bases, with 15 bases left between them. The CDR3 DNA follows: TGTGCCAGCAGTCCCTCGCGTCCGGGGGAGCAGTACTTC. Translated: CASSPSRPGEQYF.

The chain employs TRBV27 and TRBJ2-1; possible D gene TRBD1, 6 bases. The CDR3 runs to 11 residues. CDR1 MNHEY and CDR2 SMNVEV come from the germline V gene (reference sequence). Trimming cost V 6 bases and J 8 bases, with 8 bases left between them. CDR3 sequence: CASRTGHEQFF. The CDR3 DNA reads as TGTGCCAGCAGAACAGGGCATGAGCAGTTCTTC.

The chain has TRBV19 and TRBJ2-5; the D gene is possibly TRBD2 (6 bases). Germline V CDR1 and CDR2: LNHDA, SQIVND (reference sequence). Deletions cut 1 base from V and 4 bases from J, with 10 bases between. The CDR3 loop spans 14 amino acids. The CDR3 region is CASSIVLARETQYF. The CDR3 region has the DNA TGTGCCAGTAGTATAGTACTAGCTAGAGAGACCCAGTACTTC.

The genes are TRBV27 and TRBJ2-1; 8 bases are shared with TRBD2. This CDR3 contains 18 residues. Germline V lookup: CDR1 MNHEY, CDR2 SMNVEV (reference sequence). J lost 4 bases, V lost 3 bases, and 14 bases had no gene match. The CDR3 nucleotides are TGTGCCAGCAGTTTGGGGCTAGCGGGCCCCAGTTGGTACAATGAGCAGTTCTTC. Protein product: CASSLGLAGPSWYNEQFF.

The gene calls are TRBV12-5 and TRBJ1-1; possibly TRBD1 for D (6 bases). Germline values: CDR1 LGHNT, CDR2 FRNRAP. The CDR3 length is 13 residues. The ends were cut back, 6 bases at V and 5 bases at J, with 13 bases in the middle. CDR3 bases: TGTGCTAGTGGACCACGTCAGGGGACTGAAGCTTTCTTT. It encodes CASGPRQGTEAFF.

This sequence joins TRBV28 and TRBJ1-5; D gene uncertain. Per germline, CDR1 MDHEN and CDR2 SYDVKM. V lost 2 bases and J lost 2, with 10 bases in between. CDR3 size: 15 residues. The CDR3 nucleotides are TGTGCCAGCAGTTTAAGATCTGGGCGCAATCAGCCCCAGCATTTT. Protein sequence: CASSLRSGRNQPQHF.

The chain recombines TRBV6-5 with TRBJ2-3, with 8 bases aligning to TRBD1. Trimming took 4 bases from V and 4 from J; bases not matched to a gene: 7. CDR1 is MNHEY, CDR2 SVGAGI, per germline. CDR3 length: 15 amino acids. The CDR3: CASSSYRGRPDTQYF. The CDR3 coding sequence is TGTGCCAGCAGTTCTTACAGGGGGAGGCCAGATACGCAGTATTTT.